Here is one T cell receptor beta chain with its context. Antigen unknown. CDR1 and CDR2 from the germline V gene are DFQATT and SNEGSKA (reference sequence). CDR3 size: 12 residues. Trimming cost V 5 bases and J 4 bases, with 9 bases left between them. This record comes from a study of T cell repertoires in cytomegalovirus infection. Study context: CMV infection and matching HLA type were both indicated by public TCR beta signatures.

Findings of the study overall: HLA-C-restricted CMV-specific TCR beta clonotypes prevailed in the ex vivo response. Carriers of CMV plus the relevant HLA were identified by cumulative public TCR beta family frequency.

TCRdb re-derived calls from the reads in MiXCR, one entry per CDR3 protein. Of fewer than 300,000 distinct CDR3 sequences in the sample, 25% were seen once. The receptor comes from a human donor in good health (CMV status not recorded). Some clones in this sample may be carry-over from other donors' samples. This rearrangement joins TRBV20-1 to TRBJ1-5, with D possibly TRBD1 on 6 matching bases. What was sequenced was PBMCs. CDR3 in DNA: TGCAGTGCTCTCAGGGGTAATCAGCCCCAGCATTTT. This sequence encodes CSALRGNQPQHF.